This TCR beta chain originates from a study of long-term antiretroviral therapy in people with HIV. Study results and caveats: HIV repertoires had narrower CDR3 length ranges than controls.

V gave up 5 bases and J gave up 3 bases; unmatched junction bases: 4. Germline V gene lookup returns CDR1 SGHTA and CDR2 FQGTGA. CDR3 length equals 15 residues. immunoSEQ v3.0 was run at survey level. Repertoires were generated with immunoSEQ multiplex PCR, while TCRdb's copy carries only in-frame clones and drops some. The data show some 22,000 clones, more than 75% seen once. Points on this clone: Its specificity is unknown.

Each HIV-infected participant was given treatment in the United States. The source material was unsorted PBMCs, sampled 2.3 years after starting antiretroviral therapy. The chain carries TRBV7-3 and TRBJ2-5; TRBD2 agrees at 12 bases. The clonotype originates from a man aged 60 to 75 with HIV. CDR3 sequence (DNA): TGTGCCAGCAGCCTAGCGGGAGGGGAAGAAGAGACCCAGTACTTC. This translates into CASSLAGGEEETQYF.